The rows below give T cell receptor beta chains drawn from one sample of a study of T cells in Graves' hyperthyroidism and ophthalmopathy. TCRdb independently ran MiXCR on the multiplex PCR reads; one entry per CDR3 protein. The sample holds about 360,000 distinct CDR3 sequences, approximately 25% seen once. The sample consisted of blood. The source is a man in his fifties or sixties with Graves' hyperthyroidism. Both conserved end residues are part of each CDR3. The D gene is left open where the match is weak. Rows give clone size only sometimes, using once, few, many, or a class for an expanded clone.

16,TRBJ2-1,few,TRBV27,-,CASSLGASAKYNEQFF,TGTGCCAGCAGTTTAGGTGCTAGCGCGAAATACAATGAGCAGTTCTTC
13,TRBJ1-1,once,TRBV15,-,CATSRGGNTEAFF,TGTGCCACCAGCAGAGGGGGAAACACTGAAGCTTTCTTT
15,TRBJ2-2,-,TRBV6-2/TRBV6-3,-,CASSHFDETTGELFF,TGTGCCAGCAGTCACTTTGACGAGACCACCGGGGAGCTGTTTTTT
14,TRBJ1-2,-,TRBV6-2/TRBV6-3,TRBD1,CASRQGTVNYGYTF,TGTGCCAGCAGACAGGGGACAGTTAACTATGGCTACACCTTC
11,TRBJ2-7,-,TRBV29-1,-,CSVADNVEQYF,TGCAGCGTCGCCGACAACGTCGAGCAGTACTTC
12,TRBJ1-3,-,TRBV7-9,-,CASKASGNTIYF,TGTGCCAGCAAGGCGTCTGGAAACACCATATATTTT
14,TRBJ2-1,many,TRBV28,-,CASSLREPYNEQFF,TGTGCCAGCAGTTTACGGGAGCCCTACAATGAGCAGTTCTTC
14,TRBJ1-2,-,TRBV2,TRBD1,CASSPQGITGGYTF,TGTGCCAGCAGTCCACAGGGGATAACGGGTGGCTACACCTTC
15,TRBJ1-4,few,TRBV5-5,TRBD1,CASSLTRDRGVKLFF,TGTGCCAGCAGCTTAACAAGGGACAGGGGTGTAAAACTGTTTTTT
12,TRBJ1-2,-,TRBV12-3/TRBV12-4,-,CASSLDQKGYTF,TGTGCCAGCAGCCTGGACCAGAAAGGCTACACCTTC
15,TRBJ2-5,-,TRBV9,-,CASSVAGGEGETQYF,TGTGCCAGCAGCGTAGCCGGGGGCGAAGGGGAGACCCAGTACTTC
18,TRBJ2-1,many,TRBV7-2,TRBD2,CASISGLAGKFPYNEQFF,TGTGCCAGCATCAGTGGACTAGCGGGAAAGTTCCCCTACAATGAGCAGTTCTTC
12,TRBJ2-1,many,TRBV7-9,-,CASSLSGDEQFF,TGTGCCAGCAGCTTAAGCGGTGATGAGCAGTTCTTC
15,TRBJ2-6,few,TRBV11-3,-,CASSLGISGANVLTF,TGTGCCAGCAGCTTAGGGATCTCTGGGGCCAACGTCCTGACTTTC
13,TRBJ1-3,many,TRBV3-1,-,CASSQGTADTIYF,TGTGCCAGCAGCCAAGGGACAGCGGACACCATATATTTT
10,TRBJ2-7,-,TRBV11-2,-,CASGFNEQYF,TGTGCCAGCGGCTTCAACGAGCAGTACTTC
13,TRBJ1-1,many,TRBV2,-,CASSLQQNTEAFF,TGTGCCAGCAGTTTACAACAGAACACTGAAGCTTTCTTT
16,TRBJ2-3,-,TRBV7-6,-,CASSPQRGEREDTQYF,TGTGCCAGCAGCCCCCAGAGGGGGGAGAGAGAGGATACGCAGTATTTT
14,TRBJ1-6,once,TRBV19,-,CASKTRQSLSPLHF,TGTGCCAGTAAAACCAGACAGTCACTATCACCCCTCCACTTT
13,TRBJ2-5,many,TRBV28,-,CASSPGHASHQYF,TGTGCCAGCAGTCCCGGACACGCTTCCCATCAGTACTTC
17,TRBJ2-7,many,TRBV16,-,CASSQSGQPKSSYEQYF,TGTGCCAGCAGCCAATCAGGACAGCCTAAGAGCTCCTACGAGCAGTACTTC
14,TRBJ2-7,-,TRBV20-1,-,CSAGTMRAYYEQYF,TGCAGTGCTGGCACCATGCGGGCTTACTACGAGCAGTACTTC
15,TRBJ2-1,-,TRBV27,-,CASSLSAGPYNEQFF,TGTGCCAGCAGTTTATCTGCGGGACCCTACAATGAGCAGTTCTTC
17,TRBJ2-1,many,TRBV7-3,TRBD2,CASSLGLAGGAYNEQFF,TGTGCCAGCAGCTTGGGCTTAGCGGGAGGGGCGTACAATGAGCAGTTCTTC
14,TRBJ1-1,-,TRBV12-3/TRBV12-4,TRBD1,CASSLGQGMAEAFF,TGTGCCAGCAGTTTGGGACAGGGGATGGCTGAAGCTTTCTTT
16,TRBJ2-3,-,TRBV27,TRBD2,CASSAGAGEGTDTQYF,TGTGCCAGCAGTGCCGGAGCGGGAGAAGGAACAGATACGCAGTATTTT
15,TRBJ2-3,-,TRBV20-1,-,CSARDLEGRTDTQYF,TGCAGTGCTAGAGATCTCGAGGGACGCACAGATACGCAGTATTTT
15,TRBJ2-2,few,TRBV24-1,-,CATSQPGLNTGELFF,TGTGCCACCAGTCAACCGGGACTTAACACCGGGGAGCTGTTTTTT